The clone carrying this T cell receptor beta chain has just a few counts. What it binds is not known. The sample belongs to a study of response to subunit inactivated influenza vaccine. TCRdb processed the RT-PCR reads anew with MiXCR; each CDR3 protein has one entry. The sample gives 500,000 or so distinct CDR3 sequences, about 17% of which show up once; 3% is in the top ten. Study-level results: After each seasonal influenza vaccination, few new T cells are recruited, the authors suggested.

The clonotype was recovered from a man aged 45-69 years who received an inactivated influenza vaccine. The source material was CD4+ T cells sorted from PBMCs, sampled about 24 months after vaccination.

The CDR3 loop reads CASSHTLRVSTDTQYF. For the CDR3, the DNA is TGTGCCAGCAGCCATACTTTGCGGGTTAGCACAGATACGCAGTATTTT. The V and J genes are TRBV7-6 and TRBJ2-3; tentative D call: TRBD2 (5 bases). Per the germline V gene, CDR1 is SGHVS and CDR2 is FNYEAQ. This CDR3 has 16 amino acids. V lost 5 bases, J lost 0 bases, and 15 bases lay in between.